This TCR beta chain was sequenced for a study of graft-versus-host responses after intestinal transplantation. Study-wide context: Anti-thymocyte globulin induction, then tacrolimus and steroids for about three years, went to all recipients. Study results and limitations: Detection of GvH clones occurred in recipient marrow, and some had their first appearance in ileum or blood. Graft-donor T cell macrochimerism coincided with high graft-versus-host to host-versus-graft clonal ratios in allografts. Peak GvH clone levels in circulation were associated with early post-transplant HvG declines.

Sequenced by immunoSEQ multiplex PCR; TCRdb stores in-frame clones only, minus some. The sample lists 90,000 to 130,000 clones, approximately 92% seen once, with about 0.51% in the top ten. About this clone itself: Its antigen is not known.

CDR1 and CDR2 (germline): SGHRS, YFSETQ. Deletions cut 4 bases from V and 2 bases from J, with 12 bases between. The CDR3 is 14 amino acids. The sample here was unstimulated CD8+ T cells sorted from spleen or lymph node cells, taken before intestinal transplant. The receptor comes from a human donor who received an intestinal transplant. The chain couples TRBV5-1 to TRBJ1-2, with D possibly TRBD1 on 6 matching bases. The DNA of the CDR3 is TGCGCCAGCAGCCCCCAGGACAGAAACTATGGCTACACCTTC. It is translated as CASSPQDRNYGYTF.